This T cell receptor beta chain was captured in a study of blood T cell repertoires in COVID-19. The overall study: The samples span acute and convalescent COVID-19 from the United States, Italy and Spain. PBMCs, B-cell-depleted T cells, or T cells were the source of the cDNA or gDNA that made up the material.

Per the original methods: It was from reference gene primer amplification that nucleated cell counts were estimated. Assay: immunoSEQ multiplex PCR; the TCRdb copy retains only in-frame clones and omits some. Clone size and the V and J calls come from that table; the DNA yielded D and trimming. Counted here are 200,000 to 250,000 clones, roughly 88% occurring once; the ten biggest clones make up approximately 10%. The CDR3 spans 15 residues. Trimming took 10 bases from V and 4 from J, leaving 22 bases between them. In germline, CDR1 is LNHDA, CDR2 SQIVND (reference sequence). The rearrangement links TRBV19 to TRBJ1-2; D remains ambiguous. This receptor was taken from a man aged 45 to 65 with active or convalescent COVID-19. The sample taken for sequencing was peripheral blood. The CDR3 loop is CATYRSPTPPYGYTF. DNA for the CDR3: TGTGCCACCTACCGCTCCCCTACGCCTCCCTATGGCTACACCTTC.